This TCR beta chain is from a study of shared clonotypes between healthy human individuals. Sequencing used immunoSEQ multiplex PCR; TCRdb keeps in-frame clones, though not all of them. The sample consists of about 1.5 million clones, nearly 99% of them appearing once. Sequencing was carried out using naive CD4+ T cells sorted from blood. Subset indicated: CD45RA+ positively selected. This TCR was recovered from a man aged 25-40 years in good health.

CDR3 sequence (DNA): TGTGCCAGCAGCCAAGACTTCCGAAACTCTGGGGCCAACGTCCTGACTTTC. Its translation: CASSQDFRNSGANVLTF. The chain employs TRBV4-2 and TRBJ2-6; D gene unclear. The CDR3 contains 17 residues. V was trimmed by 0 bases and J by 0 bases, leaving 9 bases between them. Germline V gives CDR1 LGHNA, CDR2 YNFKEQ.